The 5 T cell receptor beta chains given below trace back to one sample, sequenced in a study of shared clonotypes between healthy human individuals. CD45RO-negative, CCR7-selected cells formed the naive CD8 fraction, which excluded terminally differentiated effector memory CD45RA+ cells. The data were produced by immunoSEQ multiplex PCR, yet TCRdb's version contains in-frame clones alone and is incomplete. In the table there are about 2 million clones, approximately 94% of which are singletons. The sample consisted of naive CD8+ T cells sorted from blood. These receptors came from a man younger than 30 in good health.

This chain joins TRBV11-2 and TRBJ2-7, with D hard to call. Germline V gene lookup returns CDR1 SGHAT and CDR2 FQNNGV. The ends were cut back, 10 bases at V and 3 bases at J, with 13 bases in the middle. CDR3 length: 12 amino acids. CDR3 DNA sequence: TGTGCCACCCGGGCCGCGAGCTACGAGCAGTACTTC. This encodes CATRAASYEQYF.

The chain combines TRBV7-8 with TRBJ2-2; D gene ambiguous. Trimming left V 1 base short and J 5 bases short, with 5 bases between. The germline V gene encodes CDR1 SGHVS and CDR2 FQNEAQ. The CDR3 sequence is 13 residues long. CDR3 bases: TGTGCCAGCAGCTTAGGGCAGACCGGGGAGCTGTTTTTT. Translated: CASSLGQTGELFF.

The chain carries TRBV6-1 and TRBJ2-7, with TRBD2 as a possible D gene (6 bases). CDR1 and CDR2 from the germline V gene are MNHNS and SASEGT. CDR3 length equals 15 residues. V dropped 0 bases and J dropped 3 bases, with 12 bases sitting between them. CDR3 in amino acids: CASSEAGLAFYEQYF. The CDR3 coding sequence is TGTGCCAGCAGTGAAGCAGGCCTAGCGTTCTACGAGCAGTACTTC.

This chain uses TRBV5-1 with TRBJ2-1; no definite D call. Trimming shortened V by 2 bases and J by 3 bases, and 12 bases separated the two germline ends. Germline V gives CDR1 SGHRS, CDR2 YFSETQ. CDR3 length: 15 amino acids. CDR3 region: CASSLSTNIYNEQFF. The CDR3 bases are TGCGCCAGCAGCTTAAGCACTAACATCTACAATGAGCAGTTCTTC.

The chain uses TRBV19 and TRBJ1-5; D gene uncertain. The V gene lost 4 bases and the J gene lost 9 bases, with 13 bases spanning the gap. Germline CDR1 is LNHDA and CDR2 is SQIVND (reference sequence). There are 13 residues in the CDR3. CDR3 sequence reads: CASSTAWVWPQHF. The CDR3 bases are TGTGCCAGTAGTACAGCGTGGGTATGGCCCCAGCATTTT.